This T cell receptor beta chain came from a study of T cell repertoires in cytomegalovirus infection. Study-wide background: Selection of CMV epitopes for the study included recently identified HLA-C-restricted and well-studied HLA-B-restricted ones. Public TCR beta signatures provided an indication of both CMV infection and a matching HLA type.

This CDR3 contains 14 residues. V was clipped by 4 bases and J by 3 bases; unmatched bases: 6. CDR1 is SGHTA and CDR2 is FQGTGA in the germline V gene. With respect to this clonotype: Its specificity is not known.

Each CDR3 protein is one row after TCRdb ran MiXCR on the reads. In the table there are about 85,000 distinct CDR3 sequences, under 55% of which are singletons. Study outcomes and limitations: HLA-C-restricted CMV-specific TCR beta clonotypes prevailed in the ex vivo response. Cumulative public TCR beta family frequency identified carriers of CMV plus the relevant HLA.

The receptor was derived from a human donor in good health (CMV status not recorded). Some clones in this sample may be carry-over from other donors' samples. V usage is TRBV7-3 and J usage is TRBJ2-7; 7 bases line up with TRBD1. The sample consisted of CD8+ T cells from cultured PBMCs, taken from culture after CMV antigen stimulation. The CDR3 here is CASSSQPGGYEQYF. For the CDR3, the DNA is TGTGCCAGCAGCTCCCAACCAGGGGGCTACGAGCAGTACTTC.